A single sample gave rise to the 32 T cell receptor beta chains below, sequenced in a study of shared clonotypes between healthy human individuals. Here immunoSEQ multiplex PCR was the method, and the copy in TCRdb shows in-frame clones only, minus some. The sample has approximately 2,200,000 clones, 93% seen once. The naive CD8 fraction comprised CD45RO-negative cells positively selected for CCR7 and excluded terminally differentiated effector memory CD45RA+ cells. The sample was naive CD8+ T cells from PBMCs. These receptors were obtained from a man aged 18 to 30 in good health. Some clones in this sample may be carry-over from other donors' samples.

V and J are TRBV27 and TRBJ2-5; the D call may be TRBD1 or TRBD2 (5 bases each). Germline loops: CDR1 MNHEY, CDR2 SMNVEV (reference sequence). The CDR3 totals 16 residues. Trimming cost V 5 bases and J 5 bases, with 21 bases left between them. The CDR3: CASSPSRGESWETQYF. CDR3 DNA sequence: TGTGCCAGCAGTCCTAGTCGGGGCGAGTCGTGGGAGACCCAGTACTTC.

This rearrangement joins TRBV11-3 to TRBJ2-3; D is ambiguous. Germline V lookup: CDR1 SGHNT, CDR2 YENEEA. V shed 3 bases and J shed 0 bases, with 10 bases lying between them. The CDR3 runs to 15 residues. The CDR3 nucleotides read TGTGCCAGCAGCTTGTCAGCGTACAGCACAGATACGCAGTATTTT. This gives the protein CASSLSAYSTDTQYF.

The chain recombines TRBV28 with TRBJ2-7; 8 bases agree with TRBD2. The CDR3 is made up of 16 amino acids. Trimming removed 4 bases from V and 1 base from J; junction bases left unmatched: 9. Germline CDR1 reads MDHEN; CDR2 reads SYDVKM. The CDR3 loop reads CASSSQRESQSYEQYF. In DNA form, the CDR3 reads TGTGCCAGCAGTTCCCAGCGGGAGAGCCAGTCCTACGAGCAGTACTTC.

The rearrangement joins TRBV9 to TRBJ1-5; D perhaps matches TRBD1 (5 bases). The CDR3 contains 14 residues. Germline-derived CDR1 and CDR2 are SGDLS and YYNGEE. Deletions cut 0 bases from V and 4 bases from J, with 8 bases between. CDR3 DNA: TGTGCCAGCAGCGTAGGACAGTGGAATCAGCCCCAGCATTTT. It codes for CASSVGQWNQPQHF.

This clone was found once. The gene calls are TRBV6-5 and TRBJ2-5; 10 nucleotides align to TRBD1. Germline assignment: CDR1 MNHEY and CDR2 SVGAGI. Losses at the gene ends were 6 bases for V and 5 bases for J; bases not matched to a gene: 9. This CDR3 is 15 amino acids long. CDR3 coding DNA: TGTGCCAGCAGCTACCTGGGACAGGGGCCGGAGACCCAGTACTTC. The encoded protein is CASSYLGQGPETQYF.

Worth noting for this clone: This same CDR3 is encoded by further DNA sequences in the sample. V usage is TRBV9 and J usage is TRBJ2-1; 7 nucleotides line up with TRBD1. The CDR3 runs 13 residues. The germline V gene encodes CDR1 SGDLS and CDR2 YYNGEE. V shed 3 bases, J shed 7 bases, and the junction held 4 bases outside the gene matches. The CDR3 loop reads CASSGLQGNEQFF. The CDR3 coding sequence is TGTGCCAGCAGCGGACTACAGGGGAATGAGCAGTTCTTC.

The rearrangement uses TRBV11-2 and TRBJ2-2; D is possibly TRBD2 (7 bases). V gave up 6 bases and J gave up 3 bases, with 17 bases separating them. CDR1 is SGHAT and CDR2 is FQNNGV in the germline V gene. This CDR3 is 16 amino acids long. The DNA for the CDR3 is TGTGCCAGCAGGATAATAGAAGGGGGGGACACCGGGGAGCTGTTTTTT. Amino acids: CASRIIEGGDTGELFF. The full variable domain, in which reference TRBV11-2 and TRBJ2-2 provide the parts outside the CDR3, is EAGVAQSPRYKIIEKRQSVAFWCNPISGHATLYWYQQILGQGPKLLIQFQNNGVVDDSQLPKDRFSAERLKGVDSTLKIQPAKLEDSAVYLCASRIIEGGDTGELFFGEGSRLTVL.

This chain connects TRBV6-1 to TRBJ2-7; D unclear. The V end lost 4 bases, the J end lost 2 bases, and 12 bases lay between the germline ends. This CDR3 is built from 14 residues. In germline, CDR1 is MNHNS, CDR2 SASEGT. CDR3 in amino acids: CASSVWVRPYEQYF. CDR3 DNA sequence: TGTGCCAGCAGTGTTTGGGTGCGCCCCTACGAGCAGTACTTC.

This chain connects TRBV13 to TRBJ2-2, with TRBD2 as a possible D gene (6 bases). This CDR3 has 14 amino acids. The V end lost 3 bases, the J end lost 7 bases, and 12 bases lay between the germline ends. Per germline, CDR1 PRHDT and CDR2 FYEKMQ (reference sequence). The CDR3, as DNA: TGTGCCAGCAGCTTCCCGGGAGTGAACGGGGAGCTGTTTTTT. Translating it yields CASSFPGVNGELFF.

DNA for the CDR3: TGTGCCAGCAGCGCCGGGACAGGTCGGAACAATGAGCAGTTCTTC. The encoded protein is CASSAGTGRNNEQFF. The chain carries TRBV9 and TRBJ2-1; 8 nucleotides agree with TRBD1. CDR1 is SGDLS and CDR2 is YYNGEE in the germline V gene. The V segment lost 3 bases and the J segment 5 bases; nucleotides outside the gene matches: 7. CDR3 size: 15 residues.

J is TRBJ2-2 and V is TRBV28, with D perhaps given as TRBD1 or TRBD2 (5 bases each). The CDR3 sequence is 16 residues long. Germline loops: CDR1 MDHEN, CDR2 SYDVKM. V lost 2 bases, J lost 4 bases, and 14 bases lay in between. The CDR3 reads CASSLSPGALTGELFF. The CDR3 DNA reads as TGTGCCAGCAGTTTAAGTCCCGGGGCGCTCACCGGGGAGCTGTTTTTT. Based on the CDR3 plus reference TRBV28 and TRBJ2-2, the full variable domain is DVKVTQSSRYLVKRTGEKVFLECVQDMDHENMFWYRQDPGLGLRLIYFSYDVKMKEKGDIPEGYSVSREKKERFSLILESASTNQTSMYLCASSLSPGALTGELFFGEGSRLTVL.

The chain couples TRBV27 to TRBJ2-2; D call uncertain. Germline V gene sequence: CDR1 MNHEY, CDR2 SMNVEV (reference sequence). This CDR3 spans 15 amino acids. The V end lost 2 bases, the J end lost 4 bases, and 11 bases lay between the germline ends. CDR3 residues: CASSLLFDPTGELFF. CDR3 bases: TGTGCCAGCAGTTTACTCTTTGATCCCACCGGGGAGCTGTTTTTT.

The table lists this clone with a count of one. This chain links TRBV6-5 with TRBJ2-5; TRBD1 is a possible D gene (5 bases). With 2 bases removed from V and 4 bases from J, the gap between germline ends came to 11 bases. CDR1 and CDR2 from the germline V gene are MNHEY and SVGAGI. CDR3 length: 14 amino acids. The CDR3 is CASSYGTGGETQYF. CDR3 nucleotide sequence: TGTGCCAGCAGTTACGGCACAGGCGGAGAGACCCAGTACTTC.

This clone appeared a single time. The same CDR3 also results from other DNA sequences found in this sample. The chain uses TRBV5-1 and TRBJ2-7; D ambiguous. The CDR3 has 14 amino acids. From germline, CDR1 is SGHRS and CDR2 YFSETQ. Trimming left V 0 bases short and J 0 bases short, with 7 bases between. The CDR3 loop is CASSLGAVSYEQYF. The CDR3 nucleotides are TGCGCCAGCAGCTTGGGTGCGGTCTCCTACGAGCAGTACTTC.

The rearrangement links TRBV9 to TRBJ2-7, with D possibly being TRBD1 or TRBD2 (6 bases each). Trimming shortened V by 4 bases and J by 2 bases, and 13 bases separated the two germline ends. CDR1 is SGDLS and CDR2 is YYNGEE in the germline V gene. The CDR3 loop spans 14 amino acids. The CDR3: CASSWGDTTYEQYF. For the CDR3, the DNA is TGTGCCAGCAGCTGGGGGGACACCACCTACGAGCAGTACTTC.

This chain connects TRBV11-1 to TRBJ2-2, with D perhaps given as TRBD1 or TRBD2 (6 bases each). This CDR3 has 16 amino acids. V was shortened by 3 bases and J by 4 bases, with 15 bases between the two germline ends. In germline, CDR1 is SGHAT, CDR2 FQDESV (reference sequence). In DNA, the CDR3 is TGTGCCAGCAGCTTTCTTTCAAGGGGGGCCACCGGGGAGCTGTTTTTT. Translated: CASSFLSRGATGELFF.

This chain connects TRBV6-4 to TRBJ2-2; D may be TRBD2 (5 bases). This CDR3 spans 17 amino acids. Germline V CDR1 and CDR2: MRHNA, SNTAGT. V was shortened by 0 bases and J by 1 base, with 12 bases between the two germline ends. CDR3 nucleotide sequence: TGTGCCAGCAGTGACTCCGCGCGGAGGCGGAACACCGGGGAGCTGTTTTTT. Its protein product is CASSDSARRRNTGELFF.

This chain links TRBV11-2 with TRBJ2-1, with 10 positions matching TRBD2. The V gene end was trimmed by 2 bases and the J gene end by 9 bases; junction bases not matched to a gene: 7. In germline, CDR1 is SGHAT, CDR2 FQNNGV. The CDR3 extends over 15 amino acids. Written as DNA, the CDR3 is TGTGCCAGCAGCTTACTAGCGGGAGTGCCTGGTGAGCAGTTCTTC. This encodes CASSLLAGVPGEQFF.

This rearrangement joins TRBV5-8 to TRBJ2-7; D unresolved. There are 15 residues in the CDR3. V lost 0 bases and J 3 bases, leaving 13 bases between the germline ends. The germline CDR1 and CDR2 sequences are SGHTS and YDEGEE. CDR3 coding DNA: TGTGCCAGCAGCTTGGCCGACGGCCTTTTCTACGAGCAGTACTTC. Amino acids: CASSLADGLFYEQYF.

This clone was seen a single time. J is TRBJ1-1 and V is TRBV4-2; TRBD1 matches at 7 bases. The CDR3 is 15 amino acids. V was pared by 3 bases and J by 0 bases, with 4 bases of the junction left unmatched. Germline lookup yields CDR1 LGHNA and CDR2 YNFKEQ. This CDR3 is CASSQRQGMNTEAFF. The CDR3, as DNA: TGTGCCAGCAGCCAGCGACAGGGAATGAACACTGAAGCTTTCTTT.

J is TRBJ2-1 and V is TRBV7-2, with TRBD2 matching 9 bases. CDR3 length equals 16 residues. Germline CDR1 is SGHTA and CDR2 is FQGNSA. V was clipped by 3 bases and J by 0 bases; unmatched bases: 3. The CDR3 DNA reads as TGTGCCAGCAGCTTCAATAGCGGGAGCTCCTACAATGAGCAGTTCTTC. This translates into CASSFNSGSSYNEQFF.

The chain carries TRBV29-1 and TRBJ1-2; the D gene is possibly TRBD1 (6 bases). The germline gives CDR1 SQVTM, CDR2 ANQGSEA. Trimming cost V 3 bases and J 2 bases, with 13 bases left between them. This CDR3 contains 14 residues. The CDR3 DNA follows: TGCAGCGTTGAGGGGGCCCCACCCAACTATGGCTACACCTTC. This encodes CSVEGAPPNYGYTF.

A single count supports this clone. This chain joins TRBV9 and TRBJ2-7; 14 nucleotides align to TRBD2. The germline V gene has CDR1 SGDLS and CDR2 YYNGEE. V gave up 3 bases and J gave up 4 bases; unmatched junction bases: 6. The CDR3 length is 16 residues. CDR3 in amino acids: CASSAGGLAGEYEQYF. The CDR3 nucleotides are TGTGCCAGCAGCGCGGGGGGACTAGCGGGAGAGTACGAGCAGTACTTC.

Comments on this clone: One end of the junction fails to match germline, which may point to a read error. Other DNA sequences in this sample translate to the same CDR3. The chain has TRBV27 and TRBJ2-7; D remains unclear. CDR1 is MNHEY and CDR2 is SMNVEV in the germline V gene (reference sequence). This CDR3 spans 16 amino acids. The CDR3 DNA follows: TGTGCCAGCAGTTTATCTGCCGTAGGAACACACTACGAACAGTACTTC. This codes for CASSLSAVGTHYEQYF.

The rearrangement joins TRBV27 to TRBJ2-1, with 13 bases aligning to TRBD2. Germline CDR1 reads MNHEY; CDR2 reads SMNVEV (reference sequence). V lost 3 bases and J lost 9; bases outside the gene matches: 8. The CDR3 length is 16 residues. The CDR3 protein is CASSLTLAGGPAEQFF. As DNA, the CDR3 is TGTGCCAGCAGTTTGACACTAGCGGGAGGGCCCGCTGAGCAGTTCTTC.

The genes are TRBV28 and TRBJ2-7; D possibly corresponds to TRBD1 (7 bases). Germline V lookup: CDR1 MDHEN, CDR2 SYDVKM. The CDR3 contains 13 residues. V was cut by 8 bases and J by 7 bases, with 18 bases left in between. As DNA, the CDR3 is TGTGCCAGCGACGACAGGGCAGGGAGGGAGCAGTACTTC. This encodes CASDDRAGREQYF.

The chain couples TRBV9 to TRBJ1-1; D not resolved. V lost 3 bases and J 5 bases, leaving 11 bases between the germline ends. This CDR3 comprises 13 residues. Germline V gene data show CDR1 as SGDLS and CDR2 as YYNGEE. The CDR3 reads CASSAEPGTEAFF. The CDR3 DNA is TGTGCCAGCAGCGCTGAACCAGGAACTGAAGCTTTCTTT.

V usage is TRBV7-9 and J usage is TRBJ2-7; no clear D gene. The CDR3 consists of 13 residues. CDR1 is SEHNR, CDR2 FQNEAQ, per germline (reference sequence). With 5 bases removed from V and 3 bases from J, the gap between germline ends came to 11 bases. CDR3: CASSIGLIYEQYF. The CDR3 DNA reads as TGTGCCAGCAGCATCGGGCTGATCTACGAGCAGTACTTC.

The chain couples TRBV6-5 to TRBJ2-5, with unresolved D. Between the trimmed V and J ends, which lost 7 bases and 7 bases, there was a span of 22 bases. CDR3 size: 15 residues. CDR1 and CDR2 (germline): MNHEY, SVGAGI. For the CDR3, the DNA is TGTGCCAGCACCATCGGTGTGGAAGCCACGGGGACCCAGTACTTC. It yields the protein CASTIGVEATGTQYF.

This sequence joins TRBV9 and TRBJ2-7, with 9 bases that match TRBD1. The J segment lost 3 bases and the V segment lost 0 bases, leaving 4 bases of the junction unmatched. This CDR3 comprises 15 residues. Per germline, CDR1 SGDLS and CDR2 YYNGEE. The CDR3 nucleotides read TGTGCCAGCAGCGTAGACCGGACAGGGGTCTACGAGCAGTACTTC. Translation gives CASSVDRTGVYEQYF. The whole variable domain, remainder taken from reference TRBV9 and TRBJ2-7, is DSGVTQTPKHLITATGQRVTLRCSPRSGDLSVYWYQQSLDQGLQFLIQYYNGEERAKGNILERFSAQQFPDLHSELNLSSLELGDSALYFCASSVDRTGVYEQYFGPGTRLTVT.

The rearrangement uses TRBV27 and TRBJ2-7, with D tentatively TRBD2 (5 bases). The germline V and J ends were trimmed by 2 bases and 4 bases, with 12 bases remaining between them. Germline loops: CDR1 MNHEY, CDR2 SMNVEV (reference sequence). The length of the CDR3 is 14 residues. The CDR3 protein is CASSLLARGYEQYF. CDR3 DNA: TGTGCCAGCAGTTTACTCGCCCGGGGTTACGAGCAGTACTTC.

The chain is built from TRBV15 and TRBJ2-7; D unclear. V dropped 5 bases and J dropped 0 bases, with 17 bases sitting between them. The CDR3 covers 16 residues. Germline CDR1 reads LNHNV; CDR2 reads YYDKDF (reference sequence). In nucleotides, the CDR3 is TGTGCCACCAGCGAACTACTTGAAGGTAGCTCCTACGAGCAGTACTTC. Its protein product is CATSELLEGSSYEQYF.